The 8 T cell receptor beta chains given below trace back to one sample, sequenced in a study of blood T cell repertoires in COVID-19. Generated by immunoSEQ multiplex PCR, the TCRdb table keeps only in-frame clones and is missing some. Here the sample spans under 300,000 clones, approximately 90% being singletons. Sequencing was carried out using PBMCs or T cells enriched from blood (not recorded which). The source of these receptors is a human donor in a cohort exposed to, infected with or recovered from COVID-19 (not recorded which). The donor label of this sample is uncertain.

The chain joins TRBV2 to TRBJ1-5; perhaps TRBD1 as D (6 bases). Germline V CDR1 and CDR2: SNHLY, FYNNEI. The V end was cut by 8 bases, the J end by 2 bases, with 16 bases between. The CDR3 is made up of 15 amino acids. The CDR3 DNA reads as TGTGCCAGCGCCTACTTCCCAGGGGGCAATCAGCCCCAGCATTTT. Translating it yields CASAYFPGGNQPQHF.

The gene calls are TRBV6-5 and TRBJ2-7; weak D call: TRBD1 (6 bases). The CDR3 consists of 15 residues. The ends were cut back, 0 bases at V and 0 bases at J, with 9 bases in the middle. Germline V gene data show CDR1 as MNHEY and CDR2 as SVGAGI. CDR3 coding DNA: TGTGCCAGCAGTTACTCAGGGGACATCTCCTACGAGCAGTACTTC. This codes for CASSYSGDISYEQYF.

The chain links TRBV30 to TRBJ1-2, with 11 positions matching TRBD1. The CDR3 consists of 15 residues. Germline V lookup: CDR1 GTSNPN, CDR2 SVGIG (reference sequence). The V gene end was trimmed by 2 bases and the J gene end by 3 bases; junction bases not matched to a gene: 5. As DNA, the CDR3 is TGTGCCTGGAGTTCTTGGACAGGGGGCTACTATGGCTACACCTTC. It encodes CAWSSWTGGYYGYTF.

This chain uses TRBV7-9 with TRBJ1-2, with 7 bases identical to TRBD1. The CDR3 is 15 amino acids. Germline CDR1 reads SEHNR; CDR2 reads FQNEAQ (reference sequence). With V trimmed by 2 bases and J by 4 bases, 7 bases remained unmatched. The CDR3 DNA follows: TGTGCCAGCAGCTTAATGGAGGCAGGGGGCTATGGCTACACCTTC. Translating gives CASSLMEAGGYGYTF.

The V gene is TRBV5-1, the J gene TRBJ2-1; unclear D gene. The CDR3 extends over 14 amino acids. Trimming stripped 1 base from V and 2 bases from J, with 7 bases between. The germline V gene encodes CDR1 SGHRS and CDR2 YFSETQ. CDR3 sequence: CASSLFTAYNEQFF. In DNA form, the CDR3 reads TGCGCCAGCAGCTTGTTTACAGCCTACAATGAGCAGTTCTTC.

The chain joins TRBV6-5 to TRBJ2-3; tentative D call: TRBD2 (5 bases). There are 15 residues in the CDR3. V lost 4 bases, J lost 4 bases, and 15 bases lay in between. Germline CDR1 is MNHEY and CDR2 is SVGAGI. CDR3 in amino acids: CASSSLAREADTQYF. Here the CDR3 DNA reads TGTGCCAGCAGTTCCCTAGCTAGGGAAGCAGATACGCAGTATTTT.

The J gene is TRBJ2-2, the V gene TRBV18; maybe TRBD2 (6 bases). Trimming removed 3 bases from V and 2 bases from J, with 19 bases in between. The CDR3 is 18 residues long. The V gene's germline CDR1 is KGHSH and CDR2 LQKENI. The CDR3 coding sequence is TGTGCCAGCTCACCCCTCTCGGTCGGGGGACTCAACACCGGGGAGCTGTTTTTT. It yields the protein CASSPLSVGGLNTGELFF.

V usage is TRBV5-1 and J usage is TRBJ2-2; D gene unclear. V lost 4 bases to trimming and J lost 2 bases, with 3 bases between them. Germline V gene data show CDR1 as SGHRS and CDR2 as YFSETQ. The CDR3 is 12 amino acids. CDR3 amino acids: CASSHNTGELFF. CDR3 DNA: TGCGCCAGCAGCCATAACACCGGGGAGCTGTTTTTT. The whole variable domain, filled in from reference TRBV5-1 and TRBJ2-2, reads KAGVTQTPRYLIKTRGQQVTLSCSPISGHRSVSWYQQTPGQGLQFLFEYFSETQRNKGNFPGRFSGRQFSNSRSEMNVSTLELGDSALYLCASSHNTGELFFGEGSRLTVL.